Each of the 24 T cell receptor beta chains below was sequenced from the same sample in a study of breast tumors, draining lymph nodes, adjacent tissues. Breast cancer patients provided tissue from their axillary draining lymph nodes. TCRdb passed the multiplex PCR reads through MiXCR, listing each CDR3 protein once. Of 190,000 or so distinct CDR3 sequences listed, 31% are singletons. What was sequenced was axillary lymph node tissue. The receptors originated from a female donor with breast cancer. Some clones in this sample may be carry-over from other donors' samples.

For this clonotype: This may come from a read error, since a much larger clone is one base off. This chain links TRBV7-2 with TRBJ2-6; 10 nucleotides match TRBD2. Germline CDR1 SGHTA, CDR2 FQGNSA. Unmatched junction bases numbered 18, after V lost 5 bases and J lost 2 bases. This CDR3 comprises 21 residues. CDR3 DNA sequence: TGTGCCAGCAGCACCGCCAGACCAGGACTAGCGGAGCTCCCTGGGGCCAACGTCCTGACTTTC. Protein product: CASSTARPGLAELPGANVLTF.

In this sample, this clonotype turned up many times. The chain couples TRBV12-3 or TRBV12-4 to TRBJ2-2, with TRBD1 matching over 10 bases. Trimming removed 5 bases from V and 6 bases from J; junction bases left unmatched: 6. The CDR3 totals 15 residues. CDR3 amino acids: CASSPRDRGSGELFF. The CDR3 nucleotides are TGTGCCAGCAGTCCGCGGGACAGGGGTTCCGGGGAGCTGTTTTTT.

This clonotype appeared many times. The chain employs TRBV7-3 and TRBJ2-5; D may correspond to TRBD1 or TRBD2 (5 bases each). Trimming removed 5 bases at V and 0 bases at J, with 10 bases between. The germline CDR1 and CDR2 sequences are SGHTA and FQGTGA. The CDR3 consists of 14 residues. The CDR3 nucleotides read TGTGCCAGCAGCCCTGGGACGGACCAAGAGACCCAGTACTTC. This codes for CASSPGTDQETQYF.

This clonotype was observed many times. The V call is TRBV7-9, the J call TRBJ2-2; TRBD1 aligns across 10 bases. This CDR3 region has 17 residues. Germline V CDR1 and CDR2: SEHNR, FQNEAQ (reference sequence). V was pared by 5 bases and J by 0 bases, with 6 bases of the junction left unmatched. CDR3 in amino acids: CASSLGQGGTNTGELFF. CDR3 DNA sequence: TGTGCCAGCAGCCTAGGACAGGGGGGAACGAACACCGGGGAGCTGTTTTTT.

Ten or more counts support this clonotype. The rearrangement links TRBV7-9 to TRBJ1-2, with TRBD1 identical over 11 bases. Unmatched junction bases numbered 10, after V lost 4 bases and J lost 6 bases. Germline loops: CDR1 SEHNR, CDR2 FQNEAQ (reference sequence). CDR3 length equals 16 residues. CDR3 protein: CASSSRDRGEYNGYTF. CDR3 bases: TGTGCCAGCAGCTCGCGGGACAGGGGGGAATATAATGGCTACACCTTC. The full variable domain, its missing parts supplied by reference TRBV7-9 and TRBJ1-2, is DTGVSQNPRHKITKRGQNVTFRCDPISEHNRLYWYRQTLGQGPEFLTYFQNEAQLEKSRLLSDRFSAERPKGSFSTLEIQRTEQGDSAMYLCASSSRDRGEYNGYTFGSGTRLTVV.

This clonotype appeared many times. The rearrangement links TRBV20-1 to TRBJ2-5; the D gene is possibly TRBD2 (5 bases). Germline CDR1 and CDR2: DFQATT and SNEGSKA (reference sequence). Trimming shortened V by 4 bases and J by 5 bases, and 20 bases separated the two germline ends. The CDR3 is made up of 15 amino acids. The CDR3 region has the DNA TGCAGTGCTACCCCGTGGGAGACGGCCCAGGAGACCCAGTACTTC. It is translated as CSATPWETAQETQYF.

This clonotype was detected many times. This rearrangement joins TRBV2 to TRBJ1-2; the match to TRBD1 covers 7 bases. Germline assignment: CDR1 SNHLY and CDR2 FYNNEI. Trimming took 2 bases from V and 4 from J; bases not matched to a gene: 7. CDR3 size: 15 residues. The CDR3 sequence: CASSELEGAGYGYTF. The CDR3 nucleotides are TGTGCCAGCAGTGAATTGGAGGGGGCAGGCTATGGCTACACCTTC.

Concerning this clonotype itself: A much larger clone is a single base away; this may be a read error. This chain uses TRBV5-4 with TRBJ2-3; D remains unclear. The V and J ends lost 0 bases and 4 bases respectively, with 12 bases between them. This CDR3 has 15 amino acids. Per germline, CDR1 SGHNT and CDR2 YYREEE (reference sequence). The CDR3 is CASSLALGGSDTQYF. The CDR3 region has the DNA TGTGCCAGCAGCTTGGCTTTAGGTGGATCAGATACGCAGTATTTT.

This clonotype was seen repeatedly, ten times or more. The rearrangement links TRBV7-9 to TRBJ1-4; 7 bases match TRBD1. The germline V gene has CDR1 SEHNR and CDR2 FQNEAQ (reference sequence). CDR3 length: 14 residues. V gave up 6 bases and J gave up 6 bases; unmatched junction bases: 7. DNA for the CDR3: TGTGCCAGCAGGTCCGGGACAGTCGATGAAAAACTGTTTTTT. As protein: CASRSGTVDEKLFF.

V gene TRBV2 combines with J gene TRBJ2-2; D is possibly TRBD2 (5 bases). V lost 5 bases to trimming and J lost 7 bases, with 8 bases between them. This CDR3 has 12 amino acids. Germline lookup yields CDR1 SNHLY and CDR2 FYNNEI. Written as DNA, the CDR3 is TGTGCCAGCAGTCGCACTAGCGGGGAGCTGTTTTTT. Encoded protein: CASSRTSGELFF. Based on the CDR3 plus reference TRBV2 and TRBJ2-2, the full variable domain is EPEVTQTPSHQVTQMGQEVILRCVPISNHLYFYWYRQILGQKVEFLVSFYNNEISEKSEIFDDQFSVERPDGSNFTLKIRSTKLEDSAMYFCASSRTSGELFFGEGSRLTVL.

There are a few counts of this clonotype. The chain employs TRBV28 and TRBJ2-7, with D perhaps assigned TRBD1 or TRBD2 (6 bases each). CDR1 MDHEN and CDR2 SYDVKM come from the germline V gene. This CDR3 comprises 18 residues. The V end lost 6 bases, the J end lost 0 bases, and 24 bases lay between the germline ends. CDR3: CASSSIITGRDGSYEQYF. CDR3 in DNA: TGTGCCAGCAGCTCTATAATCACAGGGCGGGACGGCTCCTACGAGCAGTACTTC. The full variable domain, with the rest looked up from reference TRBV28 and TRBJ2-7, is DVKVTQSSRYLVKRTGEKVFLECVQDMDHENMFWYRQDPGLGLRLIYFSYDVKMKEKGDIPEGYSVSREKKERFSLILESASTNQTSMYLCASSSIITGRDGSYEQYFGPGTRLTVT.

This clonotype has at least ten counts. The chain combines TRBV7-2 with TRBJ1-5; D unresolved. This CDR3 has 13 residues. Trimming stripped 5 bases from V and 4 bases from J, with 9 bases between. Per the germline V gene, CDR1 is SGHTA and CDR2 is FQGNSA. The CDR3 protein is CASSDRGNQPQHF. The CDR3 DNA sequence: TGTGCCAGCAGCGACCGGGGTAATCAGCCCCAGCATTTT.

This clonotype has at least ten counts. This chain connects TRBV9 to TRBJ2-5; D may correspond to TRBD1 or TRBD2 (5 bases each). Trimming took off 4 bases at V and 2 bases at J, with 18 bases between the two ends. Germline CDR1 is SGDLS and CDR2 is YYNGEE. CDR3 length: 16 residues. CDR3 DNA: TGTGCCAGCAGCCTTTTTCGGGACGCACTACAAGAGACCCAGTACTTC. Amino acids: CASSLFRDALQETQYF.

This clonotype was observed at least ten times. This sequence joins TRBV11-3 and TRBJ2-2; D may be TRBD1 (6 bases). From germline, CDR1 is SGHNT and CDR2 YENEEA. The CDR3 is 13 amino acids. V lost 4 bases, J lost 8 bases, and 11 bases lay in between. CDR3 amino acids: CASSSRGRGELFF. In DNA, the CDR3 is TGTGCCAGCAGCTCCAGGGGTCGGGGGGAGCTGTTTTTT.

This clonotype has a count of ten or more. The chain employs TRBV20-1 and TRBJ2-3; 16 bases map to TRBD2. The CDR3 runs 20 residues. Germline V gives CDR1 DFQATT, CDR2 SNEGSKA (reference sequence). The trim removed 0 bases at V and 5 bases at J, leaving 14 bases unmatched. The CDR3 bases are TGCAGTGCTAGAGATCCAAGCGGGACTAGCGGGGGGGCGAGTCAAGATACGCAGTATTTT. This encodes CSARDPSGTSGGASQDTQYF.

This clonotype came up many times. This rearrangement joins TRBV9 to TRBJ2-1, with a tentative D call TRBD2 (5 bases). Trimming left V 2 bases short and J 6 bases short, with 9 bases between. This CDR3 spans 13 amino acids. Germline CDR1 reads SGDLS; CDR2 reads YYNGEE. The CDR3, as DNA: TGTGCCAGCAGCGTGGGAGCCTCCAATGAGCAGTTCTTC. Its protein product is CASSVGASNEQFF.

This clonotype was observed at least ten times. This chain connects TRBV11-2 to TRBJ1-2; 7 nucleotides align to TRBD1. Germline assignment: CDR1 SGHAT and CDR2 FQNNGV. J gave up 5 bases and V 1 base, and 4 bases lay outside the gene matches. This CDR3 is built from 14 residues. The CDR3 nucleotides read TGTGCCAGCAGCTTAGCGGACAGGATTTATGGCTACACCTTC. This codes for CASSLADRIYGYTF.

This clonotype was counted ten times or more. V gene TRBV4-3 combines with J gene TRBJ2-1; D unclear. CDR3 size: 14 residues. Germline CDR1 reads LGHNA; CDR2 reads YSLEER. Trimming cost V 0 bases and J 8 bases, with 11 bases left between them. The CDR3, as DNA: TGCGCCAGCAGCCAAGATCGCATAATCGATGAGCAGTTCTTC. Its translation: CASSQDRIIDEQFF.

Regarding this clonotype: No conserved phenylalanine or tryptophan is present at the end of the CDR3, so a read error is the likely explanation. The chain employs TRBV24-1 and TRBJ1-1; 8 bases are shared with TRBD1. Looked up from germline, CDR1 is KGHDR and CDR2 is SFDVKD. This CDR3 has 16 amino acids. For the CDR3, the DNA is TGTGCCACCAGTGAAAGTCGGACAGGGAAGAACGCTGAAGCTTTCCTT. Protein: CATSESRTGKNAEAFL.

This clonotype was seen repeatedly, ten times or more. The chain combines TRBV4-3 with TRBJ2-5; 9 nucleotides line up with TRBD1. Germline CDR1 is LGHNA and CDR2 is YSLEER. V shed 4 bases, J shed 2 bases, and the junction held 5 bases outside the gene matches. The CDR3 has 15 amino acids. The DNA of the CDR3 is TGCGCCAGCAGCCCGGGACAGGGACCACAAGAGACCCAGTACTTC. This gives the protein CASSPGQGPQETQYF.

This clonotype was observed a few times. Possible read error: a much larger clone is one base away. The V and J genes are TRBV6-5 and TRBJ2-1, with a tentative D call TRBD2 (5 bases). The V and J ends lost 5 bases and 7 bases respectively, with 18 bases between them. The germline CDR1 and CDR2 sequences are MNHEY and SVGAGI. This CDR3 region has 15 residues. The CDR3 bases are TGTGCCAGCAGTCATCGGTTTGCAGGAGGTAATGAGCAGTTCTTC. Its protein product is CASSHRFAGGNEQFF.

The chain joins TRBV5-1 to TRBJ2-2; the D gene could be TRBD1 or TRBD2 (5 bases each). Germline V gene lookup returns CDR1 SGHRS and CDR2 YFSETQ. This CDR3 comprises 15 residues. Deletions cut 4 bases from V and 1 base from J, with 11 bases between. CDR3 nucleotide sequence: TGCGCCAGCAGCGGGGGTCAAGGGAACACCGGGGAGCTGTTTTTT. Translated: CASSGGQGNTGELFF.

A remark on this clonotype: Just one base apart from a much larger clone, this may be a read error. This chain uses TRBV30 with TRBJ1-4, with D hard to call. Between the trimmed V and J ends, which lost 0 bases and 0 bases, there was a span of 5 bases. Germline V CDR1 and CDR2: GTSNPN, SVGIG (reference sequence). The CDR3 totals 14 residues. CDR3 region: CAWSVKPTNEKLFF. The CDR3 DNA sequence: TGTGCCTGGAGTGTAAAGCCAACTAATGAAAAACTGTTTTTT.

This clonotype showed up just a few times. The chain links TRBV28 to TRBJ1-2; tentatively, D is TRBD1 (6 bases). Germline V gene sequence: CDR1 MDHEN, CDR2 SYDVKM. V lost 3 bases and J lost 8, with 10 bases in between. CDR3 length: 12 residues. The CDR3 bases are TGTGCCAGCAGTTTCGGGGGGCTGGGCTACACCTTC. Amino acid sequence: CASSFGGLGYTF.